The 8 T cell receptor beta chains below all came from one sample that was sequenced in a study of cytomegalovirus exposure and HLA in healthy donors. Primers: 60 Vbeta forward and 13 Jbeta reverse. The assay was immunoSEQ multiplex PCR, and TCRdb's table has in-frame clones only and misses some. Among about 41,000 clones listed, approximately 81% were seen once. Sequenced: PBMCs. The receptors come from a man in his forties or fifties in good health and CMV-seronegative.

V gene TRBV5-1 combines with J gene TRBJ2-1; 7 positions match TRBD1. J lost 4 bases, V lost 0 bases, and 1 base had no gene match. Per the germline V gene, CDR1 is SGHRS and CDR2 is YFSETQ. CDR3 length: 14 residues. CDR3 bases: TGCGCCAGCAGCTTGGGACAGGGTTACAATGAGCAGTTCTTC. Translation gives CASSLGQGYNEQFF.

The sample holds a few counts of this clone. V usage is TRBV5-1 and J usage is TRBJ1-1, with D uncertain. V shed 0 bases and J shed 4 bases, with 10 bases lying between them. The CDR3 totals 14 residues. Germline V gene data show CDR1 as SGHRS and CDR2 as YFSETQ. In DNA, the CDR3 is TGCGCCAGCAGCTTGGCCGCCAGAGGCACTGAAGCTTTCTTT. Translation: CASSLAARGTEAFF. Looking up the rest from reference TRBV5-1 and TRBJ1-1 gives the full variable domain: KAGVTQTPRYLIKTRGQQVTLSCSPISGHRSVSWYQQTPGQGLQFLFEYFSETQRNKGNFPGRFSGRQFSNSRSEMNVSTLELGDSALYLCASSLAARGTEAFFGQGTRLTVV.

This chain uses TRBV5-6 with TRBJ2-1; 13 nucleotides agree with TRBD2. Germline V CDR1 and CDR2: SGHDT, YYEEEE. There are 18 residues in the CDR3. After removal of 5 bases from V and 0 bases from J, the junction contained 8 bases not matched to a gene. CDR3 in DNA: TGTGCCAGCAGACTAGCGTGGACTAGCGGGAGCTCCTACAATGAGCAGTTCTTC. This translates into CASRLAWTSGSSYNEQFF. Variable domain in full (rest from reference TRBV5-6 and TRBJ2-1): DAGVTQSPTHLIKTRGQQVTLRCSPKSGHDTVSWYQQALGQGPQFIFQYYEEEERQRGNFPDRFSGHQFPNYSSELNVNALLLGDSALYLCASRLAWTSGSSYNEQFFGPGTRLTVL.

The V and J genes are TRBV6-5 and TRBJ2-7; D ambiguous. The CDR3 is 14 residues long. CDR1 and CDR2 (germline): MNHEY, SVGAGI. V lost 6 bases, J lost 5 bases, and 17 bases lay in between. The CDR3 sequence is CASSPDSSEDEQYF. The CDR3 nucleotides read TGTGCCAGCAGCCCAGACTCCTCGGAAGACGAGCAGTACTTC.

V gene TRBV7-8 combines with J gene TRBJ2-3; possible D gene TRBD2, 6 bases. V was shortened by 1 base and J by 1 base, with 6 bases between the two germline ends. In germline, CDR1 is SGHVS, CDR2 FQNEAQ. The CDR3 spans 14 residues. CDR3 loop: CASSLERGTDTQYF. In DNA form, the CDR3 reads TGTGCCAGCAGCTTAGAGCGGGGCACAGATACGCAGTATTTT.

The rearrangement uses TRBV29-1 and TRBJ2-3; D call uncertain. CDR3 length: 12 residues. Germline loops: CDR1 SQVTM, CDR2 ANQGSEA. The ends were cut back, 3 bases at V and 2 bases at J, with 6 bases in the middle. The CDR3 coding sequence is TGCAGCGTTGACCCAAACACAGATACGCAGTATTTT. Translating gives CSVDPNTDTQYF.

The rearrangement links TRBV6-5 to TRBJ2-7, with no clear D. The CDR3 covers 11 residues. CDR1 is MNHEY and CDR2 is SVGAGI in the germline V gene. Trimming cost V 3 bases and J 3 bases, with 3 bases left between them. The DNA of the CDR3 is TGTGCCAGCAGTTATCTCTACGAGCAGTACTTC. This codes for CASSYLYEQYF.

The chain links TRBV7-9 to TRBJ1-1, with D hard to call. The CDR3 covers 13 residues. V was cut by 4 bases and J by 1 base, with 7 bases left in between. Germline V lookup: CDR1 SEHNR, CDR2 FQNEAQ (reference sequence). CDR3 bases: TGTGCCAGCAGCTCAAACTGGAACACTGAAGCTTTCTTT. Translated, it gives CASSSNWNTEAFF.